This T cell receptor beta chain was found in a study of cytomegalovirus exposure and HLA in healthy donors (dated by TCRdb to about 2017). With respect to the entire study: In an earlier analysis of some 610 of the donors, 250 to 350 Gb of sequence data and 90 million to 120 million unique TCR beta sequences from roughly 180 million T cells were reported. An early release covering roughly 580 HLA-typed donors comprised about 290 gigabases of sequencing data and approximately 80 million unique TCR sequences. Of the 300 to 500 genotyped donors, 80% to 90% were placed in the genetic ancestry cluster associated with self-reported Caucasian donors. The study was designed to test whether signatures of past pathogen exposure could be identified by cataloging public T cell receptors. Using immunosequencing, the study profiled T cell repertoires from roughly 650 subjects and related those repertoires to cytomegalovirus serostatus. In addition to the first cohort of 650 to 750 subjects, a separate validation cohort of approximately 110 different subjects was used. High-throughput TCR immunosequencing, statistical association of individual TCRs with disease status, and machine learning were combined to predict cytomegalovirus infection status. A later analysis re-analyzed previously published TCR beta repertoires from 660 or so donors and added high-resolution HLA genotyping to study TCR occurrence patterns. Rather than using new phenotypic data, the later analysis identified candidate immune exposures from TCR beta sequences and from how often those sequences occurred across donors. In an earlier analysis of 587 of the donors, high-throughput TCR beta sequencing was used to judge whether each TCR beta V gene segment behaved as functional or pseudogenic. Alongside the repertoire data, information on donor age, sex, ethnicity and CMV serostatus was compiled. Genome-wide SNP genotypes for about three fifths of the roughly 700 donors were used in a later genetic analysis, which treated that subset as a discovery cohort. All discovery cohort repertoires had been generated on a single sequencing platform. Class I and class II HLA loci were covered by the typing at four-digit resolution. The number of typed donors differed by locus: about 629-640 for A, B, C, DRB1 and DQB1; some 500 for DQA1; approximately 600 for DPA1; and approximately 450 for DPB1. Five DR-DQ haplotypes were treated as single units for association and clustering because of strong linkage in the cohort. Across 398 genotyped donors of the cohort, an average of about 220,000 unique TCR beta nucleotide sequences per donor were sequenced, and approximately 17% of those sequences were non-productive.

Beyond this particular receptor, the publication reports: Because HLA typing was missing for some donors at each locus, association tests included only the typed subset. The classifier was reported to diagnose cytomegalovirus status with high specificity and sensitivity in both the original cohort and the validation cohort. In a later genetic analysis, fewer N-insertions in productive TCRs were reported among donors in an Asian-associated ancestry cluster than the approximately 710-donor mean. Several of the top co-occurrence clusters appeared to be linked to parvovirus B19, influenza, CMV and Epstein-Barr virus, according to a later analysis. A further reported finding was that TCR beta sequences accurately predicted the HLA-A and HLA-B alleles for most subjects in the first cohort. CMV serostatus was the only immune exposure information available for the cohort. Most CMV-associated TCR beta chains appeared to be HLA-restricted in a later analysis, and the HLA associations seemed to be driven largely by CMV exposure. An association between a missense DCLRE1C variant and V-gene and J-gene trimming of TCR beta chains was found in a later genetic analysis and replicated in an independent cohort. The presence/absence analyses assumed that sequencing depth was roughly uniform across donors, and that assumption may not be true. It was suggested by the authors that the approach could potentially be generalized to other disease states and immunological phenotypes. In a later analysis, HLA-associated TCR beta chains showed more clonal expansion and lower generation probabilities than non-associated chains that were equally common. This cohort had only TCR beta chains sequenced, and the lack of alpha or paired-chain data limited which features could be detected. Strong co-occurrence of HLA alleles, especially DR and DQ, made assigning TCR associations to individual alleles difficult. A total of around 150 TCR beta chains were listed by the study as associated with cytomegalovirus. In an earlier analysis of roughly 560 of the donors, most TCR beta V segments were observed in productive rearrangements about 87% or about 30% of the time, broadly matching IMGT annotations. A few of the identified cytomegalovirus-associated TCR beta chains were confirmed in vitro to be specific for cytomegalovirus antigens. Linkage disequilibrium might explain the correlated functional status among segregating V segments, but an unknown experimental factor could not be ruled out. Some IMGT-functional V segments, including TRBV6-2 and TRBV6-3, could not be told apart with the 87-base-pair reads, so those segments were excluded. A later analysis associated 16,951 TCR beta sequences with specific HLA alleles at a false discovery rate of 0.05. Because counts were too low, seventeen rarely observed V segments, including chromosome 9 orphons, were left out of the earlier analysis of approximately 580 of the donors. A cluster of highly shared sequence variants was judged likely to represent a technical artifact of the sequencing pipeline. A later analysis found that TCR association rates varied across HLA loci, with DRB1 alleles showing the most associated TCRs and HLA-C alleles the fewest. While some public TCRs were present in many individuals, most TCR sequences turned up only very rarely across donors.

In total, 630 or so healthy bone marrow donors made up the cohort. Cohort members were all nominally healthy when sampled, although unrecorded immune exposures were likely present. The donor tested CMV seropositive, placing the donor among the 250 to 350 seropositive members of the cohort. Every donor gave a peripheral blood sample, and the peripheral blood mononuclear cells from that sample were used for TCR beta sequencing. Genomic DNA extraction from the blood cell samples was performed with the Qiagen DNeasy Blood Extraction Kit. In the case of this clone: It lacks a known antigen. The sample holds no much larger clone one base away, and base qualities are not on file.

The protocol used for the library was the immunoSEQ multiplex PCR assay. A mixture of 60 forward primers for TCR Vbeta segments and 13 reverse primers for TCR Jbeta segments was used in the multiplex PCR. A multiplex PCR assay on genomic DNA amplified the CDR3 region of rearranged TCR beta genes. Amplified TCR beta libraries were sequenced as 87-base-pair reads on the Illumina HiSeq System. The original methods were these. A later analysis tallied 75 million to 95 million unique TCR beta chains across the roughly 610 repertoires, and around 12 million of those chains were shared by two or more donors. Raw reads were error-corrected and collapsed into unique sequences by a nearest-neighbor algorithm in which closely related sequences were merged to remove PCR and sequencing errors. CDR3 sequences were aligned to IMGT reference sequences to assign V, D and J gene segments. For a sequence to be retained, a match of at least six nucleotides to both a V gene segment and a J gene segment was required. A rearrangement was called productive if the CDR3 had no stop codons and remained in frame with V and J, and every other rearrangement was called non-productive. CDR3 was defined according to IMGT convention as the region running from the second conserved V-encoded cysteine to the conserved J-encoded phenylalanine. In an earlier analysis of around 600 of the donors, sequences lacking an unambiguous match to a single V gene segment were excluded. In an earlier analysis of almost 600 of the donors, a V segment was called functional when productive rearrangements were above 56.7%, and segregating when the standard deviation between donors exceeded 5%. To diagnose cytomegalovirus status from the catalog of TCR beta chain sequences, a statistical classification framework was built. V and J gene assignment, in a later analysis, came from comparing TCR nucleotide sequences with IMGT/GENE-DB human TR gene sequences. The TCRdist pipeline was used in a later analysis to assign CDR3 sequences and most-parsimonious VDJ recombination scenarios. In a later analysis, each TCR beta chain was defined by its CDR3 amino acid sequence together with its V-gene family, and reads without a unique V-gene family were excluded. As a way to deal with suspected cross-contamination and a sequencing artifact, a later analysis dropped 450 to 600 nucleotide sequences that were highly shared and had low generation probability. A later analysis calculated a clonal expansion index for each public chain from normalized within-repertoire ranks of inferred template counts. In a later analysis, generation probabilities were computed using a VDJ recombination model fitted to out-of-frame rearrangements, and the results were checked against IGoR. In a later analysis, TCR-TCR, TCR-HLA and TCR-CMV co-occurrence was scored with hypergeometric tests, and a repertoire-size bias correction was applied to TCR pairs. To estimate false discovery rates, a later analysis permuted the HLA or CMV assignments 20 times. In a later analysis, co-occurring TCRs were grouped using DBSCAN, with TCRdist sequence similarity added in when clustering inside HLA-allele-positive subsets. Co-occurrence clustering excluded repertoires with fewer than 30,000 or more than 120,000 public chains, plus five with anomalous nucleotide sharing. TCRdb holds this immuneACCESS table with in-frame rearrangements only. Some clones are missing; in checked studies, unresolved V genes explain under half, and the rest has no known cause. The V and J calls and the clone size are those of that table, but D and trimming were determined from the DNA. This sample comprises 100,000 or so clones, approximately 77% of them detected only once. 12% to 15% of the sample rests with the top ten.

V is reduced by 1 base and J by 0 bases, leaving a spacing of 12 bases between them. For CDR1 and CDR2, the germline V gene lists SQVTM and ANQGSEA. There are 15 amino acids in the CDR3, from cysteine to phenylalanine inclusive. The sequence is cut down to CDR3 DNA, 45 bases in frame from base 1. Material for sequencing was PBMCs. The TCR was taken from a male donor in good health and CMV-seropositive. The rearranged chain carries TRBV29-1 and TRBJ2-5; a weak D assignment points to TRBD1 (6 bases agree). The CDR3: CSVEGTRGNQETQYF. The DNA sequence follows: TGCAGCGTTGAAGGCACCAGGGGCAACCAAGAGACCCAGTACTTC. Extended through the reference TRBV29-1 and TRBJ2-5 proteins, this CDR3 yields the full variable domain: SAVISQKPSRDICQRGTSLTIQCQVDSQVTMMFWYRQQPGQSLTLIATANQGSEATYESGFVIDKFPISRPNLTFSTLTVSNMSPEDSSIYLCSVEGTRGNQETQYFGPGTRLLVL.